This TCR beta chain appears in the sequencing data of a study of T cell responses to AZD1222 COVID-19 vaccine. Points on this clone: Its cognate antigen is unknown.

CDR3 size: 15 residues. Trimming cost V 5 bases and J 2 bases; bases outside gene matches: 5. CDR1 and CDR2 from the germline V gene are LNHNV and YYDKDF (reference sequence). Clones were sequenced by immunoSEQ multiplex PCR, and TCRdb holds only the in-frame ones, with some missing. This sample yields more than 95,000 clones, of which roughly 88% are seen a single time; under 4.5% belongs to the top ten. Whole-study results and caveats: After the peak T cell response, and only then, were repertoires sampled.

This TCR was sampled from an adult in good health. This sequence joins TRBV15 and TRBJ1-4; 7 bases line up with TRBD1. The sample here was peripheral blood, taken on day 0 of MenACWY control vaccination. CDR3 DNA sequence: TGTGCCACCAGCGGCAGGGACAGTACTAATGAAAAACTGTTTTTT. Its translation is CATSGRDSTNEKLFF.